What follows describes a single TCR beta chain. Its matching antigen is unknown. Likely unrecorded immune exposures existed in these nominally healthy donors. 13 Jbeta primers and 60 Vbeta primers were used for the PCR. Profiled with immunoSEQ multiplex PCR; TCRdb holds only in-frame clones, not every one. This table has roughly 34,000 clones, around three quarters appearing once. This record belongs to a study of cytomegalovirus exposure and HLA in healthy donors. Findings and caveats of the study: Immune exposure information available was restricted to CMV serostatus. For most TCR beta V segments, an earlier analysis put the productive rate at about 90% or about 30% of the time. It was confirmed in vitro that a few of the CMV-associated chains were specific for CMV antigens.

Looked up from germline, CDR1 is SGHTA and CDR2 is FQGNSA. The CDR3 contains 14 residues. J was trimmed by 4 bases and V by 1 base; bases with no gene match: 2. J is TRBJ2-7 and V is TRBV7-2; TRBD2 matches at 9 bases. Sequencing was carried out using PBMCs. The TCR was taken from a male donor in good health and CMV-seronegative. The CDR3 nucleotides read TGTGCCAGCAGCTTAGTGGGACTAGCTTACGAGCAGTACTTC. It encodes CASSLVGLAYEQYF.